This T cell receptor beta chain stems from a study of cytomegalovirus exposure and HLA in healthy donors. This CDR3 comprises 15 residues. V was clipped by 7 bases and J by 9 bases; unmatched bases: 17. Looked up from germline, CDR1 is PRHDT and CDR2 is FYEKMQ (reference sequence). The table came from immunoSEQ multiplex PCR; TCRdb's copy has only in-frame clones and leaves some out. This table holds some 69,000 clones, roughly 95% found once. The chain carries TRBV13 and TRBJ2-5, with 7 bases matching TRBD1. Sequencing was performed on PBMCs. This receptor was obtained from a woman younger than 35 in good health and CMV-seropositive. In DNA form, the CDR3 reads TGTGCCAGCAAAGCTATGGGACAGTTAAGTGGGGCCCAGTACTTC. The encoded protein is CASKAMGQLSGAQYF.